The 8 T cell receptor beta chains listed next were all sequenced from one sample in a study of cytomegalovirus exposure and HLA in healthy donors. Primers included in the PCR were 60 Vbeta and 13 Jbeta primers. Method: immunoSEQ multiplex PCR; TCRdb's copy keeps in-frame clones and lacks some. The table lists around 92,000 clones, over 75% of them singletons. Source material: PBMCs. The receptors originated from a girl aged 2-9 years in good health and CMV-seropositive.

The chain employs TRBV9 and TRBJ1-1; a weak D match, TRBD1 (6 bases). Per the germline V gene, CDR1 is SGDLS and CDR2 is YYNGEE. The V end was cut by 4 bases, the J end by 6 bases, with 19 bases between. The CDR3 is made up of 15 amino acids. CDR3 region: CASSKGGGLVPEAFF. CDR3 nucleotides: TGTGCCAGCAGCAAAGGCGGGGGCCTAGTTCCTGAAGCTTTCTTT.

The chain is built from TRBV28 and TRBJ1-2, with D uncertain. The CDR3 runs to 15 residues. The ends were cut back, 3 bases at V and 4 bases at J, with 15 bases in the middle. In germline, CDR1 is MDHEN, CDR2 SYDVKM. The CDR3 loop reads CASSLAADYFYGYTF. CDR3 DNA sequence: TGTGCCAGCAGTTTGGCGGCAGACTATTTCTATGGCTACACCTTC.

A remark on this clone: The junction and the germline gene differ at one end; a read error may be behind it. J is TRBJ1-2 and V is TRBV15, with TRBD1 identical over 9 bases. This CDR3 contains 15 residues. Germline CDR1 and CDR2: LNHNV and YYDKDF (reference sequence). CDR3 sequence reads: CATSGDRGSNYGYTF. Here the CDR3 DNA reads TGTGCCACCAGCGGAGACAGGGGGAGCAACTATGGCTACACCTTC.

The chain uses TRBV6-6 and TRBJ1-1, with 8 bases identical to TRBD1. The CDR3 extends over 15 amino acids. J gave up 2 bases and V 5 bases, and 7 bases lay outside the gene matches. Germline CDR1 reads MNHNY; CDR2 reads SVGAGI (reference sequence). Here the CDR3 DNA reads TGTGCCAGCAGTCTCTCCCAGGGGGCAAACACTGAAGCTTTCTTT. It is translated as CASSLSQGANTEAFF.

The chain uses TRBV19 and TRBJ2-7, with a weak D call TRBD2 (6 bases). V lost 5 bases, J lost 5 bases, and 19 bases lay in between. From germline, CDR1 is LNHDA and CDR2 SQIVND (reference sequence). The CDR3 sequence is 15 residues long. CDR3 nucleotide sequence: TGTGCCAGTAGTTCTATGACTAGTAATTTTGACGAGCAGTACTTC. It specifies CASSSMTSNFDEQYF.

This clone appeared once. V and J are TRBV28 and TRBJ2-4, with 9 bases aligning to TRBD2. CDR1 and CDR2 from the germline V gene are MDHEN and SYDVKM. This CDR3 is 13 amino acids long. Losses at the gene ends were 6 bases for V and 4 bases for J; bases not matched to a gene: 1. The CDR3 DNA follows: TGTGCCAGCAGGCTAGCGGGGAAAAACATTCAGTACTTC. It yields the protein CASRLAGKNIQYF.

The V and J genes are TRBV27 and TRBJ1-6, with 8 nucleotides matching TRBD1. Trimming cost V 3 bases and J 10 bases; bases outside gene matches: 8. The CDR3 has 15 residues. Germline CDR1 is MNHEY and CDR2 is SMNVEV (reference sequence). This CDR3 is CASSLYRQGASPLHF. The CDR3 DNA is TGTGCCAGCAGTTTGTATCGGCAGGGGGCATCACCCCTCCACTTT.

V usage is TRBV27 and J usage is TRBJ2-7; the match to TRBD2 covers 12 bases. Trimming cost V 5 bases and J 7 bases; bases outside gene matches: 6. Germline loops: CDR1 MNHEY, CDR2 SMNVEV (reference sequence). The CDR3 extends over 14 amino acids. For the CDR3, the DNA is TGTGCCAGCAGTCGGACTAGCGGGAATCGGGAGCAGTACTTC. Protein sequence: CASSRTSGNREQYF.